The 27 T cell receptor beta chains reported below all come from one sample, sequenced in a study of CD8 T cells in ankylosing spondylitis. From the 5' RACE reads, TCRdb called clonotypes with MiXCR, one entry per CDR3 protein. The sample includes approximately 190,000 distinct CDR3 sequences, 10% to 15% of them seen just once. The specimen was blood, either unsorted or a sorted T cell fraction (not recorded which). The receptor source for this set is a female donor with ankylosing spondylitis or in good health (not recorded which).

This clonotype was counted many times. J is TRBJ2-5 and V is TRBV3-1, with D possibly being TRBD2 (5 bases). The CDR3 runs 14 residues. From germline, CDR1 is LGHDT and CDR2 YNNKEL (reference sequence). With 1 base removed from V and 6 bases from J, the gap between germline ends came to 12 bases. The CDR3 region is CASSQGTGRKTQYF. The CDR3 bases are TGTGCCAGCAGCCAAGGGACTGGTCGGAAGACCCAGTACTTC.

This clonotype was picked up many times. This CDR3 is CARWGATIYF. The CDR3 DNA follows: TGTGCCAGGTGGGGGGCCACCATATATTTT. This chain uses TRBV27 with TRBJ1-3, with D maybe TRBD1 (6 bases). Germline CDR1 MNHEY, CDR2 SMNVEV (reference sequence). The CDR3 is made up of 10 amino acids. The V and J ends lost 9 bases and 9 bases respectively, with 9 bases between them.

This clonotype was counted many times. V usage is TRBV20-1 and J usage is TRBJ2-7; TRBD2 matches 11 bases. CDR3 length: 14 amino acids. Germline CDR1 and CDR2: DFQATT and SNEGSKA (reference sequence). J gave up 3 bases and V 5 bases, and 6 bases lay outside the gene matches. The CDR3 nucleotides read TGCAGTGCTTCCCGACTAGCGGGACTCTACGAGCAGTACTTC. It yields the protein CSASRLAGLYEQYF.

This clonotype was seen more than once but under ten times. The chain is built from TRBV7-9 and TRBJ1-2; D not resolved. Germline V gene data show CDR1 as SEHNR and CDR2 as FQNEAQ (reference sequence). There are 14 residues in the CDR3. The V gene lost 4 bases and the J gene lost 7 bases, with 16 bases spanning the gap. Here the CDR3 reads CASSSLVSLSGYTF. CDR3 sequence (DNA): TGTGCCAGCAGCTCGCTGGTGTCTTTATCTGGCTACACCTTC.

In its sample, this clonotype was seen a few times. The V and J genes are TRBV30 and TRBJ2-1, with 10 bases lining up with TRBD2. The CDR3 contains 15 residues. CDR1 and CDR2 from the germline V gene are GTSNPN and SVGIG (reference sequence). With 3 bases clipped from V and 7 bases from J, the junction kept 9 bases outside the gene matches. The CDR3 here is CAWSRTSGKGNEQFF. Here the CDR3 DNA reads TGTGCCTGGAGCCGGACTAGCGGTAAGGGTAATGAGCAGTTCTTC.

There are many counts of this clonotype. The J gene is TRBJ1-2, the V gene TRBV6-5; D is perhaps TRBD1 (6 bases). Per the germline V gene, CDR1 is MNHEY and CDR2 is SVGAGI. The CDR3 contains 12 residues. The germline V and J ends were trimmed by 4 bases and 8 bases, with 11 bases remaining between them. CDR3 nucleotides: TGTGCCAGCAGTTTCGTGGGGGGCGGCTACACCTTC. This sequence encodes CASSFVGGGYTF.

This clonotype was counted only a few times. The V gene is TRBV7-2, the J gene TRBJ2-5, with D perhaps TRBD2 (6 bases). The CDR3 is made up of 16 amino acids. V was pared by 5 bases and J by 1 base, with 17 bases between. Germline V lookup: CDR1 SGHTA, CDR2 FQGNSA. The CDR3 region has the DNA TGTGCCAGCAGCCGCAACGCCGGGACTTTCCAAGAGACCCAGTACTTC. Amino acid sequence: CASSRNAGTFQETQYF. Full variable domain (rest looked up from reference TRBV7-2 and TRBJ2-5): GAGVSQSPSNKVTEKGKDVELRCDPISGHTALYWYRQSLGQGLEFLIYFQGNSAPDKSGLPSDRFSAERTGGSVSTLTIQRTQQEDSAVYLCASSRNAGTFQETQYFGPGTRLLVL.

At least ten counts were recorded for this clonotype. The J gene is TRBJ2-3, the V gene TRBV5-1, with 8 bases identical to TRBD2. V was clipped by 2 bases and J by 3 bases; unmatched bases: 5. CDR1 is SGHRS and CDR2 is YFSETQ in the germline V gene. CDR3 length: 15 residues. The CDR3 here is CASSFGLAGTDTQYF. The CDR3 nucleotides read TGCGCCAGCAGCTTCGGACTAGCAGGAACAGATACGCAGTATTTT.

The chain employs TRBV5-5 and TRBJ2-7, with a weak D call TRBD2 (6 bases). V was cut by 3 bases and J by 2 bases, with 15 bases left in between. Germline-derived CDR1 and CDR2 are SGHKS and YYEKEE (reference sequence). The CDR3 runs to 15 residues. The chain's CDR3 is CASSWGGDRAYEQYF. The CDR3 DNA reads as TGTGCCAGCAGCTGGGGAGGAGACAGAGCCTACGAGCAGTACTTC.

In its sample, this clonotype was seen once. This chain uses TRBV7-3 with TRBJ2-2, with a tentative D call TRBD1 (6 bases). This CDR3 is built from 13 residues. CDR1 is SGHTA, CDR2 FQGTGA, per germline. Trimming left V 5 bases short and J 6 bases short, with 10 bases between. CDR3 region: CASSTQGPGELFF. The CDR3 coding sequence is TGTGCCAGCAGCACACAGGGACCCGGGGAGCTGTTTTTT.

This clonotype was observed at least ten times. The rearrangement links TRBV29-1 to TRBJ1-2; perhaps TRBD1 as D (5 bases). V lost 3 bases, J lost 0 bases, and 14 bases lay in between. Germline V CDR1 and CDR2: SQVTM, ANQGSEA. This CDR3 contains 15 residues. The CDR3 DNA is TGCAGCGTTGAGGATGGGGCCACTACTAACTATGGCTACACCTTC. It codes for CSVEDGATTNYGYTF.

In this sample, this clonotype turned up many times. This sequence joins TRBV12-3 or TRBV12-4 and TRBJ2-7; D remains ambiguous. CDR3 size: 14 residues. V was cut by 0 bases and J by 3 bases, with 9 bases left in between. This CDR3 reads CASSLAGLHYEQYF. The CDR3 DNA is TGTGCCAGCAGTTTAGCCGGATTACACTACGAGCAGTACTTC.

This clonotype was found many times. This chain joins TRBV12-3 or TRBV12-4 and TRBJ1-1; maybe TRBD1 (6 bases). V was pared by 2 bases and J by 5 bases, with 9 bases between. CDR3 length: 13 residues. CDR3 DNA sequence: TGTGCCAGCAGTTTACGCAGGGGAACTGAAGCTTTCTTT. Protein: CASSLRRGTEAFF.

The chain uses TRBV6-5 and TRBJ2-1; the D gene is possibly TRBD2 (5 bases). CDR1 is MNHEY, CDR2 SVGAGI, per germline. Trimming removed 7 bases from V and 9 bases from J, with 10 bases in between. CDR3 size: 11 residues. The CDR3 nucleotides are TGTGCCAGCATAGAAGGGAGTGAGCAGTTCTTC. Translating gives CASIEGSEQFF.

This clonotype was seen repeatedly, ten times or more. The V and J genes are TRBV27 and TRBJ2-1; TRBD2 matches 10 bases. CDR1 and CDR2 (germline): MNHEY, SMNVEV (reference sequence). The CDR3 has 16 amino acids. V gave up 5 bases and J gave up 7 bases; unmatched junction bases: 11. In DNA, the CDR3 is TGTGCCAGCAGTCCACTTCGAGCGGGAGGGGGAAATGAGCAGTTCTTC. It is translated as CASSPLRAGGGNEQFF.

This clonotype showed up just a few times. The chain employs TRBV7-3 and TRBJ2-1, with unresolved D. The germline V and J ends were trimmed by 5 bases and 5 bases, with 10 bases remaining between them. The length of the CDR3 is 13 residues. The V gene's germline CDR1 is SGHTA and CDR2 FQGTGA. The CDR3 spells CASSRDLDNEQFF. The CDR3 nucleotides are TGTGCCAGCAGCAGAGACTTGGACAATGAGCAGTTCTTC.

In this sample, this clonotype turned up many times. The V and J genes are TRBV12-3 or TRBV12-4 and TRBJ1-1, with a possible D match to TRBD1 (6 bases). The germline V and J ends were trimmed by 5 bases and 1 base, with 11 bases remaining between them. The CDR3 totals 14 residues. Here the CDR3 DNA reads TGTGCCAGCAGTCCACGCAGGGGGAACACTGAAGCTTTCTTT. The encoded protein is CASSPRRGNTEAFF.

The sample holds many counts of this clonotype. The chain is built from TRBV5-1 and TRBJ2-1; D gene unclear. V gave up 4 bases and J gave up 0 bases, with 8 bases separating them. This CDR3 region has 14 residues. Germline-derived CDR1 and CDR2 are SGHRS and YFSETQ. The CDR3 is CASSVPFSYNEQFF. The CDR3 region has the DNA TGCGCCAGCAGCGTACCCTTCTCCTACAATGAGCAGTTCTTC.

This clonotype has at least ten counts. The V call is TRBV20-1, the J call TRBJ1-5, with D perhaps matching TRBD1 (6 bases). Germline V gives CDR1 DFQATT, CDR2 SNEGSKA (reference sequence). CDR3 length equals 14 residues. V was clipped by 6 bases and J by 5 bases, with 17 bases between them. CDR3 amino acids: CSARAGRGDQPQHF. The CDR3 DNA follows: TGCAGTGCCCGAGCTGGTAGGGGGGATCAGCCCCAGCATTTT.

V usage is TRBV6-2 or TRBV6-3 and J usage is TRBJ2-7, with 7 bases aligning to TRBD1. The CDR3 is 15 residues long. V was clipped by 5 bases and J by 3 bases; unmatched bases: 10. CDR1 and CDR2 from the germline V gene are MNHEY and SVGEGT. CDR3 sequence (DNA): TGTGCCAGCAGTACCACCGGGGACAGAGACTACGAGCAGTACTTC. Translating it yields CASSTTGDRDYEQYF.

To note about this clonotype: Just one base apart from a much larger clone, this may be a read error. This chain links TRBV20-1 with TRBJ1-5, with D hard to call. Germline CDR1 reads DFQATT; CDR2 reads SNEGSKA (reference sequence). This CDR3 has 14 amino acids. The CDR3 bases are TGCTGTGCTAGGGCAAGGTCCAGCAATCAGCCCCAGCATTTT. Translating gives CCARARSSNQPQHF.

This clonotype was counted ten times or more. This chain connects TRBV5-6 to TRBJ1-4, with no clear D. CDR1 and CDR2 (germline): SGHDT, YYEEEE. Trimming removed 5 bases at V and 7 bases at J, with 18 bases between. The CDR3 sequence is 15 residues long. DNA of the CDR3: TGTGCCAGCAGTAAGCCGGCTGAGTTTGGTGAAAAACTGTTTTTT. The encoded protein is CASSKPAEFGEKLFF.

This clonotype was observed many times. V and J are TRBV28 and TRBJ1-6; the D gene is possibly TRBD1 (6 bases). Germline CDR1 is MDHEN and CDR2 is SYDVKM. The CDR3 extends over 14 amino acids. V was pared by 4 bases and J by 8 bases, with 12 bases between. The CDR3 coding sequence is TGTGCCAGCAGTTCGGGGGGGCAAGATTCACCCCTCCACTTT. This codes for CASSSGGQDSPLHF.

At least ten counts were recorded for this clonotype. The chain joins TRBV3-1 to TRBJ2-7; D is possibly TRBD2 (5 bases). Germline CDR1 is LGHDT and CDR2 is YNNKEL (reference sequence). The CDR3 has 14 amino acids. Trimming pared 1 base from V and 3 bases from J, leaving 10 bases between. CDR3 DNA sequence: TGTGCCAGCAGCCAAGGGACTTGGGACTACGAGCAGTACTTC. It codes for CASSQGTWDYEQYF.

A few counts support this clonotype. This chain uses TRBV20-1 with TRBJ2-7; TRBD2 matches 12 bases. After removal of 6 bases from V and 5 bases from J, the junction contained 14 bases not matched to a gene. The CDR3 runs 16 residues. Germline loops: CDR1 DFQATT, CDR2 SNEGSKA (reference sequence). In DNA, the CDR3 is TGCAGTGCCCTATACCGACTAGCGGGAGTGGTAGACGAGCAGTACTTC. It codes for CSALYRLAGVVDEQYF.

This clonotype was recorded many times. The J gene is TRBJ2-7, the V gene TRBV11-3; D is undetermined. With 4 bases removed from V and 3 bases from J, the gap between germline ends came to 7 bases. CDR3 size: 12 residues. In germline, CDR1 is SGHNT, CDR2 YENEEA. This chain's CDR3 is CASSSQHYEQYF. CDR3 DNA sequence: TGTGCCAGCAGCTCCCAACACTACGAGCAGTACTTC. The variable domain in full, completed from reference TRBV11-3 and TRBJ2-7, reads EAGVVQSPRYKIIEKKQPVAFWCNPISGHNTLYWYLQNLGQGPELLIRYENEEAVDDSQLPKDRFSAERLKGVDSTLKIQPAELGDSAVYLCASSSQHYEQYFGPGTRLTVT.

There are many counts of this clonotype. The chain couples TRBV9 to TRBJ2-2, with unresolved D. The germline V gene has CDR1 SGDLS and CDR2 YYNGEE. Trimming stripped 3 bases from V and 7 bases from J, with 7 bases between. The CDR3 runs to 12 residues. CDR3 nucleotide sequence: TGTGCCAGCAGCGAGATTAGCGGGGAGCTGTTTTTT. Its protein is CASSEISGELFF.